This T cell receptor beta chain was documented in a study of blood T cell repertoires in COVID-19. Study in general: Researchers got acute and convalescent COVID-19 samples from the United States, Italy and Spain. The analysed material was cDNA or gDNA that came from T cells, B-cell-depleted T cells, or PBMCs.

V was trimmed by 2 bases and J by 1 base, leaving 7 bases between them. The CDR3 covers 14 residues. The germline gives CDR1 SGHRS, CDR2 YFSETQ. In the authors' methods: Estimation of nucleated cell counts relied on the amplification of reference gene primers. The assay was immunoSEQ multiplex PCR, and TCRdb's table has in-frame clones only and misses some. D and trimming come from the DNA, and the V and J calls and clone size come from that table. This sample has about 110,000 clones, with roughly 82% found just once. The sample consisted of peripheral blood. The genes are TRBV5-1 and TRBJ1-3; D is perhaps TRBD1 (5 bases). The receptor was isolated from a woman aged 80 or over with active or convalescent COVID-19. CDR3 in amino acids: CASSFQGSGNTIYF. CDR3 DNA: TGCGCCAGCAGCTTCCAGGGTTCTGGAAACACCATATATTTT.